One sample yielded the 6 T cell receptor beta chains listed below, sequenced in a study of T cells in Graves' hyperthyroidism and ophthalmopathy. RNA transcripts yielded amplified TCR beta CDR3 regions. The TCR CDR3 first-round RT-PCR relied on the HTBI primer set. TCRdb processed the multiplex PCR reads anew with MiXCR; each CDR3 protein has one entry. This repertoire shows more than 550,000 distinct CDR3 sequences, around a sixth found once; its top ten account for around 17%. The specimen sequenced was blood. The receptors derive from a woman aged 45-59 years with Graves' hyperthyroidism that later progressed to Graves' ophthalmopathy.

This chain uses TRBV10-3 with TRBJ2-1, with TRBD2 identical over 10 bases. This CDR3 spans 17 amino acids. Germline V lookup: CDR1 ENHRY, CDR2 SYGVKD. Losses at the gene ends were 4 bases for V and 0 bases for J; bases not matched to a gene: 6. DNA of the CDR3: TGTGCCATCAGTGGGGTAGCGGGGGGCCGCTCCTACAATGAGCAGTTCTTC. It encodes CAISGVAGGRSYNEQFF.

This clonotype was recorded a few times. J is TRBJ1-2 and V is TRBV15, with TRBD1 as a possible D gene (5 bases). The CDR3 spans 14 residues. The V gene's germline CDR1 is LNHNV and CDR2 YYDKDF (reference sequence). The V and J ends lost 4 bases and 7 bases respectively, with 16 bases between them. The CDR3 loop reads CATSIRRGTPGYTF. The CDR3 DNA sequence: TGTGCCACCAGCATACGTCGGGGGACCCCTGGCTACACCTTC.

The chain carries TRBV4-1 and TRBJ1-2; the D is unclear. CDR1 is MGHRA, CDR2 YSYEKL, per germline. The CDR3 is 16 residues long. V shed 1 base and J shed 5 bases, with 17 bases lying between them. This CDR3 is CASSQASWSGSYGYTF. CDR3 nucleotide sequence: TGCGCCAGCAGCCAAGCCTCCTGGTCGGGTTCTTATGGCTACACCTTC.

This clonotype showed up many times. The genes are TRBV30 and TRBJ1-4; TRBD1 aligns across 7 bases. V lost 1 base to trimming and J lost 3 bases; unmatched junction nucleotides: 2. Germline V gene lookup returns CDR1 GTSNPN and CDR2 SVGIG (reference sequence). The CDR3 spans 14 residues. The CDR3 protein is CAWSAGQPNEKLFF. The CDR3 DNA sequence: TGTGCCTGGAGTGCGGGACAGCCTAATGAAAAACTGTTTTTT. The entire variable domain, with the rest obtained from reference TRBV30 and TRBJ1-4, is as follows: SQTIHQWPATLVQPVGSPLSLECTVEGTSNPNLYWYRQAAGRGLQLLFYSVGIGQISSEVPQNLSASRPQDRQFILSSKKLLLSDSGFYLCAWSAGQPNEKLFFGSGTQLSVL.

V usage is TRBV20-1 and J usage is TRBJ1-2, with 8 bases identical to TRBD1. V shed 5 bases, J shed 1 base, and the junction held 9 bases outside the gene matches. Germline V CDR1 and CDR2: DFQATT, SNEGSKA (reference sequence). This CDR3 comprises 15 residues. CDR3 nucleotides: TGCAGTGCTGTCGGGACAGGACAGAGTAACTATGGCTACACCTTC. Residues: CSAVGTGQSNYGYTF.

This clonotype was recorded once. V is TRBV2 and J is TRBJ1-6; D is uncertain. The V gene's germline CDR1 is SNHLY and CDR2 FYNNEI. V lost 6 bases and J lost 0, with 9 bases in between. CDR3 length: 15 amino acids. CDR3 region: CASRPAYSYNSPLHF. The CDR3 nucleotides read TGTGCCAGCAGGCCCGCATACTCCTATAATTCACCCCTCCACTTT. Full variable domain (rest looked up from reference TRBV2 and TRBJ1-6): EPEVTQTPSHQVTQMGQEVILRCVPISNHLYFYWYRQILGQKVEFLVSFYNNEISEKSEIFDDQFSVERPDGSNFTLKIRSTKLEDSAMYFCASRPAYSYNSPLHFGNGTRLTVT.